This T cell receptor beta chain was retrieved from a study of post-analysis software for immune sequencing data. Study as a whole: Recorded disease courses covered relapsing-remitting, secondary progressive and progressive-relapsing multiple sclerosis. Some patients had no subtype annotation. Findings and caveats of the study: Among roughly 5 TRBV segments more frequent in patients than controls were TRBV5-6, TRBV5-1 and TRBV20-1. Relative to controls, patients with multiple sclerosis showed significantly lower normalized Chao1 diversity. Samples from one preparation batch, clustered by F measure, grouped strongly together.

The table lists this clonotype with many counts. Its antigen is undetermined. Unique molecular identifiers were built into the TCR beta cDNA libraries. Each CDR3 protein is one row after TCRdb ran MiXCR on the PCR reads. The sample carries 350,000 to 450,000 distinct CDR3 sequences, approximately 39% recorded once. The germline V and J ends were trimmed by 2 bases and 5 bases, with 9 bases remaining between them. This CDR3 region has 14 residues. The germline CDR1 and CDR2 sequences are SGHTA and FQGTGA. This clonotype was obtained from a girl aged 2 to 10 with multiple sclerosis. The chain uses TRBV7-3 and TRBJ2-2, with D possibly being TRBD1 (5 bases). The specimen sequenced was blood. CDR3 nucleotide sequence: TGTGCCAGCAGCTTACAGGGTTGGACCGGGGAGCTGTTTTTT. This gives the protein CASSLQGWTGELFF.